This T cell receptor (beta chain) was identified in a study of blood T cells in healthy people across ages. Alongside a J-beta primer mix, a sample-barcoded 5' primer served in a second PCR lasting about 7 to 11 cycles. MiXCR, run by TCRdb on the 5' RACE reads, gives a single entry per CDR3 protein. The table has approximately 490,000 distinct CDR3 sequences, about 24% seen once. This clonotype turned up a few times. Its target is unknown. Study outcomes and limitations: Getting older went along with TCR beta diversity per million T cells dropping roughly linearly.

These data were also filed under a second study, of T cells of mothers and their children.

Sequenced: blood. This TCR came from a boy aged 5-17 years in good health.

The CDR3 reads CATSSGRNEKLFF. For the CDR3, the DNA is TGTGCCACCAGCTCAGGACGGAATGAAAAACTGTTTTTT. The gene calls are TRBV24-1 and TRBJ1-4; D ambiguous. Trimming left V 7 bases short and J 5 bases short, with 10 bases between. The CDR3 is 13 residues long. The germline V gene has CDR1 KGHDR and CDR2 SFDVKD.